This passage covers 25 T cell receptor beta chains from one sample sequenced in a study of T cells after yellow fever vaccination. TCRdb ran MiXCR on the 5' RACE reads and lists one entry per CDR3 protein. The table lists about 580,000 distinct CDR3 sequences, less than 20% of them singletons. The source was PBMCs, collected 5 to 6 days after the first yellow fever vaccination. The receptors were gathered from a man in his late teens or twenties who received the YFV17D yellow fever vaccine.

This chain uses TRBV27 with TRBJ1-1; TRBD1 agrees at 10 bases. CDR1 MNHEY and CDR2 SMNVEV come from the germline V gene (reference sequence). This CDR3 comprises 15 residues. Trimming at V came to 5 bases and at J to 4 bases, leaving 7 bases not matched to a gene. The CDR3: CASSPRQGAGTEAFF. The CDR3 nucleotides are TGTGCCAGCAGTCCGCGACAGGGGGCGGGCACTGAAGCTTTCTTT.

In this sample, this clonotype turned up a few times. The J gene is TRBJ2-7, the V gene TRBV6-2 or TRBV6-3, with 8 bases aligning to TRBD1. This CDR3 contains 15 residues. CDR1 is MNHEY, CDR2 SVGEGT, per germline. V lost 10 bases and J lost 4; bases outside the gene matches: 15. CDR3 DNA sequence: TGTGCCACCACAAGCTCGAACCACAGGGGGTACGAGCAGTACTTC. Its protein product is CATTSSNHRGYEQYF.

The sample holds a few counts of this clonotype. This chain uses TRBV7-9 with TRBJ2-1; 7 bases are a match to TRBD2. The CDR3 spans 13 residues. Losses at the gene ends were 11 bases for V and 0 bases for J; bases not matched to a gene: 4. CDR1 and CDR2 (germline): SEHNR, FQNEAQ (reference sequence). CDR3 loop: CAVASGSYNEQFF. The CDR3 DNA reads TGTGCCGTCGCTAGCGGCTCCTACAATGAGCAGTTCTTC.

In its sample, this clonotype was seen a few times. This chain uses TRBV20-1 with TRBJ1-1; D is undetermined. CDR1 DFQATT and CDR2 SNEGSKA come from the germline V gene (reference sequence). The CDR3 extends over 13 amino acids. V lost 6 bases to trimming and J lost 4 bases, with 15 bases between them. The CDR3 loop reads CSALKFLRTEAFF. For the CDR3, the DNA is TGCAGTGCACTAAAATTTCTGCGCACTGAAGCTTTCTTT.

The chain links TRBV19 to TRBJ2-5; D gene ambiguous. The V gene lost 6 bases and the J gene lost 5 bases, with 7 bases spanning the gap. Looked up from germline, CDR1 is LNHDA and CDR2 is SQIVND (reference sequence). This CDR3 region has 11 residues. CDR3 nucleotides: TGTGCCAGTAGAGCCAGCGAGACCCAGTACTTC. Its protein is CASRASETQYF. Full variable domain (missing parts from reference TRBV19 and TRBJ2-5): DGGITQSPKYLFRKEGQNVTLSCEQNLNHDAMYWYRQDPGQGLRLIYYSQIVNDFQKGDIAEGYSVSREKKESFPLTVTSAQKNPTAFYLCASRASETQYFGPGTRLLVL.

This clonotype was seen only a few times. The gene calls are TRBV5-1 and TRBJ1-3; perhaps TRBD1 as D (5 bases). Germline-derived CDR1 and CDR2 are SGHRS and YFSETQ. The CDR3 is made up of 13 amino acids. Trimming left V 0 bases short and J 8 bases short, with 9 bases between. The CDR3, as DNA: TGCGCCAGCAGCTTGGACGGGGCATACACCATATATTTT. It translates to CASSLDGAYTIYF.

This clonotype was recorded a few times. The chain joins TRBV20-1 to TRBJ1-1, with a tentative D call TRBD1 (5 bases). The CDR3 is made up of 14 amino acids. Germline V gene data show CDR1 as DFQATT and CDR2 as SNEGSKA (reference sequence). The ends were cut back, 0 bases at V and 4 bases at J, with 12 bases in the middle. The CDR3 DNA follows: TGCAGTGCTAGAGATCGCCAGGGCCGCACTGAAGCTTTCTTT. Translation: CSARDRQGRTEAFF.

This chain uses TRBV11-2 with TRBJ2-7, with 8 positions matching TRBD1. The CDR3 runs 18 residues. CDR1 SGHAT and CDR2 FQNNGV come from the germline V gene. The ends lost 0 bases at V and 2 bases at J; junction bases unmatched: 12. This CDR3 reads CASSLESVTGDLTYEQYF. The CDR3 nucleotides read TGTGCCAGCAGCTTAGAGAGCGTGACAGGGGACCTCACCTACGAGCAGTACTTC.

The chain carries TRBV4-3 and TRBJ1-5; D not certain. Germline CDR1 reads LGHNA; CDR2 reads YSLEER. The CDR3 length is 15 residues. V was cut by 0 bases and J by 4 bases, with 10 bases left in between. The CDR3 reads CASSQELSRNQPQHF. The CDR3 DNA sequence: TGCGCCAGCAGCCAAGAGTTGAGCCGAAATCAGCCCCAGCATTTT.

The V call is TRBV6-6, the J call TRBJ1-2; 9 bases are shared with TRBD1. Germline assignment: CDR1 MNHNY and CDR2 SVGAGI (reference sequence). The CDR3 covers 13 residues. After removal of 2 bases from V and 10 bases from J, the junction contained 5 bases not matched to a gene. CDR3 sequence reads: CASSYGTGMDYTF. In DNA form, the CDR3 reads TGTGCCAGCAGTTACGGGACAGGGATGGACTACACCTTC.

This chain uses TRBV6-2 or TRBV6-3 with TRBJ2-3; 7 bases match TRBD2. Germline V gives CDR1 MNHEY, CDR2 SVGEGT. The CDR3 covers 15 residues. J lost 3 bases, V lost 1 base, and 4 bases had no gene match. This chain's CDR3 is CASSYFRTSTDTQYF. CDR3 nucleotides: TGTGCCAGCAGTTACTTCAGGACTAGTACAGATACGCAGTATTTT.

This clonotype occurred once. V and J are TRBV11-2 and TRBJ2-3; 14 bases line up with TRBD2. V lost 5 bases and J lost 3; bases outside the gene matches: 10. The CDR3 consists of 18 residues. Germline V gives CDR1 SGHAT, CDR2 FQNNGV. CDR3 DNA: TGTGCCAGCAGCCCCCTCCTCAGGACTAGCGGGGGGACAGATACGCAGTATTTT. Protein product: CASSPLLRTSGGTDTQYF.

The chain combines TRBV15 with TRBJ2-1; TRBD2 matches 7 bases. Germline V lookup: CDR1 LNHNV, CDR2 YYDKDF (reference sequence). Trimming removed 1 base from V and 1 base from J; junction bases left unmatched: 1. The CDR3 sequence is 15 residues long. CDR3 DNA: TGTGCCACCAGCAGAGTGCGGGGGTCCTACAATGAGCAGTTCTTC. This gives the protein CATSRVRGSYNEQFF. The full variable domain, rest sourced from reference TRBV15 and TRBJ2-1, is DAMVIQNPRYQVTQFGKPVTLSCSQTLNHNVMYWYQQKSSQAPKLLFHYYDKDFNNEADTPDNFQSRRPNTSFCFLDIRSPGLGDTAMYLCATSRVRGSYNEQFFGPGTRLTVL.

This clonotype was counted a few times. In DNA form, the CDR3 reads TGTGCCAGCAGCCAAGATCGTTGGGATGAGCAGTTCTTC. It specifies CASSQDRWDEQFF. The rearrangement uses TRBV3-1 and TRBJ2-1, with D unclear. The CDR3 runs to 13 residues. V was cut by 0 bases and J by 8 bases, with 8 bases left in between. CDR1 is LGHDT, CDR2 YNNKEL, per germline (reference sequence).

The genes are TRBV5-4 and TRBJ2-2; tentatively, D is TRBD2 (6 bases). V was trimmed by 9 bases and J by 8 bases, leaving 20 bases between them. The CDR3 consists of 14 residues. Germline assignment: CDR1 SGHNT and CDR2 YYREEE (reference sequence). The CDR3: CATHRTGVDGELFF. The CDR3 coding sequence is TGTGCCACCCACCGGACGGGGGTTGATGGGGAGCTGTTTTTT.

CDR3 protein: CASGLVREGNTEAFF. For the CDR3, the DNA is TGTGCTAGTGGTTTGGTTCGGGAGGGGAACACTGAAGCTTTCTTT. V and J are TRBV12-5 and TRBJ1-1; unclear D gene. In germline, CDR1 is LGHNT, CDR2 FRNRAP. V gave up 0 bases and J gave up 1 base, with 9 bases separating them. The CDR3 loop spans 15 amino acids.

V gene TRBV12-3 or TRBV12-4 combines with J gene TRBJ2-1, with 7 bases matching TRBD1. The CDR3 extends over 11 amino acids. V shed 8 bases, J shed 8 bases, and the junction held 3 bases outside the gene matches. The CDR3 sequence is CASYRGHEQFF. The CDR3 region has the DNA TGTGCCAGCTACAGGGGCCATGAGCAGTTCTTC.

The chain recombines TRBV5-1 with TRBJ2-1, with no clear D. Germline CDR1 reads SGHRS; CDR2 reads YFSETQ. The CDR3 totals 14 residues. With 3 bases removed from V and 2 bases from J, the gap between germline ends came to 9 bases. The CDR3 DNA reads TGCGCCAGCAGCTCCGGCCCCACCTACAATGAGCAGTTCTTC. Its protein is CASSSGPTYNEQFF. Together with reference TRBV5-1 and TRBJ2-1, the CDR3 gives the full variable domain: KAGVTQTPRYLIKTRGQQVTLSCSPISGHRSVSWYQQTPGQGLQFLFEYFSETQRNKGNFPGRFSGRQFSNSRSEMNVSTLELGDSALYLCASSSGPTYNEQFFGPGTRLTVL.

This clonotype occurred once. The genes are TRBV3-1 and TRBJ1-5, with a possible D match to TRBD1 (6 bases). Between the trimmed V and J ends, which lost 2 bases and 6 bases, there was a span of 14 bases. The germline CDR1 and CDR2 sequences are LGHDT and YNNKEL (reference sequence). This CDR3 comprises 15 residues. In DNA, the CDR3 is TGTGCCAGCAGCCAATCGGGCAGGGGCAGTCAGCCCCAGCATTTT. Translating gives CASSQSGRGSQPQHF.

The J gene is TRBJ2-1, the V gene TRBV12-3 or TRBV12-4; perhaps D is TRBD1 or TRBD2 (5 bases each). V lost 3 bases to trimming and J lost 4 bases, with 13 bases between them. There are 15 residues in the CDR3. The CDR3 spells CASSFSGTPYNEQFF. The DNA for the CDR3 is TGTGCCAGCAGTTTTTCAGGGACGCCTTACAATGAGCAGTTCTTC.

This clonotype was recorded a few times. This chain links TRBV29-1 with TRBJ2-3; 10 positions agree with TRBD2. Trimming cost V 7 bases and J 0 bases; bases outside gene matches: 10. The germline V gene encodes CDR1 SQVTM and CDR2 ANQGSEA. The CDR3 is 16 amino acids. The CDR3 DNA follows: TGCAGCGCTGACGGACTAGCGGTGCTTAGCACAGATACGCAGTATTTT. Protein sequence: CSADGLAVLSTDTQYF.

This clonotype was found once. This rearrangement joins TRBV30 to TRBJ1-1; D ambiguous. The CDR3 runs to 12 residues. Germline lookup yields CDR1 GTSNPN and CDR2 SVGIG (reference sequence). The ends were cut back, 2 bases at V and 2 bases at J, with 6 bases in the middle. Here the CDR3 reads CAWSRPNTEAFF. The CDR3 nucleotides read TGTGCCTGGAGTAGGCCTAACACTGAAGCTTTCTTT.

This clonotype was seen only a few times. V and J are TRBV20-1 and TRBJ2-3, with D perhaps TRBD1 (5 bases). Germline V gene lookup returns CDR1 DFQATT and CDR2 SNEGSKA (reference sequence). Deletions cut 0 bases from V and 1 base from J, with 11 bases between. The CDR3 sequence is 15 residues long. The DNA for the CDR3 is TGCAGTGCTAGAGACATGACAGTGGGCACAGATACGCAGTATTTT. This codes for CSARDMTVGTDTQYF.

This clonotype was found a few times. The rearrangement joins TRBV29-1 to TRBJ2-5, with D possibly being TRBD1 (6 bases). Germline CDR1 reads SQVTM; CDR2 reads ANQGSEA. The CDR3 sequence is 14 residues long. V shed 3 bases and J shed 0 bases, with 11 bases lying between them. The CDR3 DNA reads as TGCAGCGTTGATGGCAGGGGTGACCAAGAGACCCAGTACTTC. It specifies CSVDGRGDQETQYF.

In DNA form, the CDR3 reads TGTGCCAGCAGCTTATTGGGTAGCGGGGGGTTCGATGAGCAGTTCTTC. Translated: CASSLLGSGGFDEQFF. The chain has TRBV7-3 and TRBJ2-1, with 10 positions matching TRBD2. V was clipped by 2 bases and J by 8 bases; unmatched bases: 9. In germline, CDR1 is SGHTA, CDR2 FQGTGA. There are 16 residues in the CDR3.